This T cell receptor beta chain was identified during a study of blood T cell repertoires in COVID-19. At the level of the study: Some COVID-19 samples were acute and others convalescent; all came from the United States, Italy and Spain. T cells, B-cell-depleted T cells, or PBMCs supplied cDNA or gDNA.

As originally analysed: From reference gene primer amplification, estimates of nucleated cell counts were derived. Only in-frame clones appear in the TCRdb table, and some are missing; sequencing was by immunoSEQ multiplex PCR. V and J calls and clone size are given by that table; D and trimming were obtained from the DNA. The data contain about 250,000 clones, more than 80% of them singletons. CDR3 length: 17 amino acids. Per the germline V gene, CDR1 is MGHDK and CDR2 is SYGVNS. The V and J ends lost 4 bases and 11 bases, in that order; junction bases with no gene match: 18. The clonotype was recovered from a woman aged 25 to 39 with active or convalescent COVID-19. The sequenced sample was peripheral blood. The chain employs TRBV25-1 and TRBJ1-5; 9 positions match TRBD1. CDR3 sequence reads: CASSGTGPGQGQWAQHF. The CDR3, as DNA: TGTGCCAGCAGTGGGACTGGCCCGGGACAGGGCCAATGGGCCCAGCATTTT.